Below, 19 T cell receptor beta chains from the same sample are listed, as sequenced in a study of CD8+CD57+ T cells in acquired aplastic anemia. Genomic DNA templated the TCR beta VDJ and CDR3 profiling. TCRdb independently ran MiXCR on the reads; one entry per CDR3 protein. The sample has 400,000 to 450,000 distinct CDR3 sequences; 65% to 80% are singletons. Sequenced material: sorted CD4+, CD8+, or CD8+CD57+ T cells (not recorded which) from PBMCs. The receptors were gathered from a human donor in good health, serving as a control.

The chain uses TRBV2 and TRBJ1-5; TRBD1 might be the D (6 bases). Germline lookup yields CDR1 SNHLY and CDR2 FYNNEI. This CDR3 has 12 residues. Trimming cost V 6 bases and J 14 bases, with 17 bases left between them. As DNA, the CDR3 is TGTGCCAGCAGCTTAGGGGGTCGAGACAAGCATTTT. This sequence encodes CASSLGGRDKHF.

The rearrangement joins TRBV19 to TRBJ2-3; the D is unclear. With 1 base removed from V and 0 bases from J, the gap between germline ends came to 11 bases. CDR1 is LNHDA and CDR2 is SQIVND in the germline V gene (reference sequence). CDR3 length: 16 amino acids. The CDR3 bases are TGTGCCAGTAGTATAGTCGCGACACCCAGCACAGATACGCAGTATTTT. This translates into CASSIVATPSTDTQYF.

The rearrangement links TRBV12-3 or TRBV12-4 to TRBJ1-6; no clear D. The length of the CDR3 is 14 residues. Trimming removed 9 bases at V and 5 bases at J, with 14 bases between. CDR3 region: CASNSTTDNSPLHF. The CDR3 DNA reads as TGTGCCAGTAACTCAACCACGGATAATTCACCCCTCCACTTT.

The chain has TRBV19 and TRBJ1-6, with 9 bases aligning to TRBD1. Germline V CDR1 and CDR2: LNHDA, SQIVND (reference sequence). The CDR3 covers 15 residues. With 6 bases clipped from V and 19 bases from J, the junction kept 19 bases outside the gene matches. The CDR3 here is CASRGEGQGRQHLHF. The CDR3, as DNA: TGTGCCAGTAGAGGTGAGGGACAGGGTCGTCAGCACCTTCACTTT.

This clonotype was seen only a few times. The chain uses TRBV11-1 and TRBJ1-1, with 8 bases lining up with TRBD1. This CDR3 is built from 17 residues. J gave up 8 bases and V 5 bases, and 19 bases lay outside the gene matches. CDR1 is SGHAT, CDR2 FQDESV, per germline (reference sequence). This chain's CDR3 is CASSTQTGDFTGIEAFF. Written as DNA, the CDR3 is TGTGCCAGCAGCACCCAGACAGGGGACTTTACGGGTATAGAAGCTTTCTTT.

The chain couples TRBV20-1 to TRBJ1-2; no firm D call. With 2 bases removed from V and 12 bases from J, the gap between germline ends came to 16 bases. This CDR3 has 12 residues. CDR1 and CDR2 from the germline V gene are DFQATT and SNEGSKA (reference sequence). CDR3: CSARHGRGRNTF. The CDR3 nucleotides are TGCAGTGCTAGACACGGAAGAGGGAGAAACACCTTC.

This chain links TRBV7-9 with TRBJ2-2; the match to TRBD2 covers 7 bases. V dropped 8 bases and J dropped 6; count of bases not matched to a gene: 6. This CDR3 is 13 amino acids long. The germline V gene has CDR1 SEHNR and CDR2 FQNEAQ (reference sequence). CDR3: CASRAGRSGELFF. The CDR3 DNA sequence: TGTGCCAGCCGAGCGGGACGGTCCGGGGAGCTGTTTTTT.

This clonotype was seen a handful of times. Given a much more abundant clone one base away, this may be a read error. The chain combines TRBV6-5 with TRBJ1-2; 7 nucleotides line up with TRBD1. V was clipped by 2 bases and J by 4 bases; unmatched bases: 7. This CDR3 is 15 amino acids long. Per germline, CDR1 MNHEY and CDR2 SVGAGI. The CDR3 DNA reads TGTGCCAGCAGTTACGGACAGGAGATTAGCTATGGCTACACCTTC. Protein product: CASSYGQEISYGYTF.

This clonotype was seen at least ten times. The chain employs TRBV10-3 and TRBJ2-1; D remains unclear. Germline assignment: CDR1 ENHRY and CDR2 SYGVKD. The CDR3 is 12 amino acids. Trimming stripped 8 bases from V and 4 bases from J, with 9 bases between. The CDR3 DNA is TGTGCCATCCGAAGTGAATACAATGAGCAGTTCTTC. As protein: CAIRSEYNEQFF.

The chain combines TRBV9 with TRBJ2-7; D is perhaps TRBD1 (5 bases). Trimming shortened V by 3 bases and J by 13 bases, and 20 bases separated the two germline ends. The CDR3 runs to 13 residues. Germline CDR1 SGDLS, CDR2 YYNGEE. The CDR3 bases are TGTGCCAGCAGCGGAGGAGCAGGGAACTCGCCATACTTC. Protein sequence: CASSGGAGNSPYF.

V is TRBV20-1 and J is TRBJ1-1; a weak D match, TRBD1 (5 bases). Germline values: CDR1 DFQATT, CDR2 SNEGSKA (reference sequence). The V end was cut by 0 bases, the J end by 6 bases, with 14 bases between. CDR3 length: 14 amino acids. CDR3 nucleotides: TGCAGTGCTAGAGATCACGCGCTGGGGGCTGAAGCTTTCTTT. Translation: CSARDHALGAEAFF.

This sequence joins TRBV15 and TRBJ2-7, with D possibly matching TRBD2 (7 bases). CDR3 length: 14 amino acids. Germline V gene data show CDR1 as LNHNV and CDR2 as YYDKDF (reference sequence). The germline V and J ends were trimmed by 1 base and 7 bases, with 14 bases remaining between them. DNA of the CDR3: TGTGCCACCAGCAGAGTGGGGGGGGCAGAGGAGCAGTACGTC. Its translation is CATSRVGGAEEQYV.

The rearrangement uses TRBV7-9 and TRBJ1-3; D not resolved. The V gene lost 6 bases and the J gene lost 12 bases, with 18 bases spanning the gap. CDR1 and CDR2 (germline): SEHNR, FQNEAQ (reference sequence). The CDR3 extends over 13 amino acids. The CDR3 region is CASSAEAGKNIYF. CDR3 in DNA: TGTGCCAGCAGTGCGGAAGCTGGAAAAAACATATATTTT.

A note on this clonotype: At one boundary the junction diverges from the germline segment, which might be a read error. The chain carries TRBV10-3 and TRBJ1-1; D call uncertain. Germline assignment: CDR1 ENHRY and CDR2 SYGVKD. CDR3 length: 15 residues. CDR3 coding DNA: TGTGCCATCAGTGAGTCTACTCAGGCCACAACTAAGGCTTACTTT. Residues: CAISESTQATTKAYF.

The CDR3 bases are TGTGCCAGCAGCTTCGCGGCCCGGGGAAATGGCTACACCTTC. Its protein product is CASSFAARGNGYTF. This sequence joins TRBV5-5 and TRBJ1-2; D uncertain. Germline loops: CDR1 SGHKS, CDR2 YYEKEE (reference sequence). CDR3 length equals 14 residues. Between the trimmed V and J ends, which lost 2 bases and 6 bases, there was a span of 14 bases.

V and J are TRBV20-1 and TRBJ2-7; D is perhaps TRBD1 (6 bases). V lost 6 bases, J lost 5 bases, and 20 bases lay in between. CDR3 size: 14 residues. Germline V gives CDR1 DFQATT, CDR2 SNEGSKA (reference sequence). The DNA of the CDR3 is TGCAGTGCAGCCCATGGTACAGGGACCGACGAGCAGTACTTC. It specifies CSAAHGTGTDEQYF.

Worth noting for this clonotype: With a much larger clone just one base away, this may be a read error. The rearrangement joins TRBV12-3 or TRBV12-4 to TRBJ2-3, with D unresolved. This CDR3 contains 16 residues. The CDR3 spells CASGLLVAVGTDTQYF. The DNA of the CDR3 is TGTGCTAGTGGTTTGTTAGTTGCGGTGGGCACAGATACGCAGTATTTT.

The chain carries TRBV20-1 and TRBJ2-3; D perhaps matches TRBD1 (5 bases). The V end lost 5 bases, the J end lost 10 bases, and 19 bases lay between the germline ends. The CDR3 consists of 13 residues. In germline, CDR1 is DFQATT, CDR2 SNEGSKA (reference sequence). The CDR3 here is CSAGPPCTGAQYF. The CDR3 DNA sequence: TGCAGTGCTGGGCCGCCATGTACAGGAGCGCAGTATTTT.

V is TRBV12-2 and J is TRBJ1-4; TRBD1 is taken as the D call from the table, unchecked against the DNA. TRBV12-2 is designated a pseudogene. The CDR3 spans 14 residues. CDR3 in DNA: TGTGCCGGTCGGTTACGGGGCGTCGGGGCGGGCCTGTTTTTT. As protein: CAGRLRGVGAGLFF.